This TCR beta chain was profiled in a study of shared clonotypes between healthy human individuals. Study-level findings and limits: The represented genetic and exposure-history diversity was limited by the small number of donors.

Details on this clone: What it recognizes is unknown. The sample holds other DNA sequences that translate to the same CDR3.

Several immunoSEQ plates received, in even portions, the genomic DNA of each subset. The method was immunoSEQ multiplex PCR; TCRdb's version includes in-frame clones alone and lacks a portion of them. The profile shows 2 million to 2.5 million clones, about 94% of them singletons. Germline loops: CDR1 GTSNPN, CDR2 SVGIG (reference sequence). The V end lost 4 bases, the J end lost 5 bases, and 8 bases lay between the germline ends. There are 11 residues in the CDR3. The sequencing input was naive CD4+ T cells sorted from blood. Subset defined: CD45RA+ positively selected. This chain connects TRBV30 to TRBJ1-1; maybe TRBD1 (6 bases). The TCR originated in a man between 18 and 35 years old in good health. CDR3 bases: TGTGCCTGGACAGGGGTGACTGAAGCTTTCTTT. It encodes CAWTGVTEAFF.